Below, 23 T cell receptor beta chains from the same sample are listed, as sequenced in a study of T cell responses to AZD1222 COVID-19 vaccine. Profiled with immunoSEQ multiplex PCR; TCRdb holds only in-frame clones, not every one. The sample holds around 70,000 clones; roughly 85% are singletons and the top ten take under 1.5%. This specimen consisted of peripheral blood, obtained 28 days after the second AZD1222 dose. The receptors here all came from an adult who received the AZD1222 COVID-19 vaccine.

The chain couples TRBV7-3 to TRBJ2-3; the match to TRBD1 covers 7 bases. With 4 bases clipped from V and 4 bases from J, the junction kept 5 bases outside the gene matches. CDR1 SGHTA and CDR2 FQGTGA come from the germline V gene. The CDR3 spans 14 residues. This chain's CDR3 is CASSSDRPPDTQYF. CDR3 DNA sequence: TGTGCCAGCAGCTCGGACAGGCCCCCAGATACGCAGTATTTT.

This clone turned up a few times. This chain links TRBV11-3 with TRBJ2-3, with D perhaps matching TRBD1 (5 bases). Trimming stripped 5 bases from V and 3 bases from J, with 9 bases between. This CDR3 is built from 13 residues. The germline CDR1 and CDR2 sequences are SGHNT and YENEEA. The DNA for the CDR3 is TGTGCCAGCAGCCCCGACAGTACAGATACGCAGTATTTT. It translates to CASSPDSTDTQYF.

The V gene is TRBV19, the J gene TRBJ2-7; tentative D call: TRBD1 (7 bases). Germline lookup yields CDR1 LNHDA and CDR2 SQIVND (reference sequence). V lost 4 bases and J 7 bases, leaving 20 bases between the germline ends. The CDR3 loop spans 15 amino acids. CDR3 protein: CASSTRQGGTLEQYF. The CDR3 coding sequence is TGTGCCAGTAGTACTCGACAGGGCGGGACGTTGGAGCAGTACTTC.

The chain is built from TRBV18 and TRBJ2-7; 8 positions match TRBD2. V lost 3 bases, J lost 6 bases, and 4 bases stayed unmatched. The CDR3 has 13 amino acids. Germline assignment: CDR1 KGHSH and CDR2 LQKENI. CDR3 sequence: CASSPGSGSEQYF. The CDR3 DNA sequence: TGTGCCAGCTCACCGGGGAGCGGGAGCGAGCAGTACTTC.

The chain uses TRBV3-1 (or the pseudogene TRBV3-2) and TRBJ1-2; 7 bases agree with TRBD1. Germline lookup yields CDR1 LGHDT and CDR2 YNNKEL (reference sequence). The V segment lost 4 bases and the J segment 6 bases; nucleotides outside the gene matches: 5. The CDR3 has 13 amino acids. The DNA of the CDR3 is TGTGCCAGCAGCCCCGGACAGGTCAATGGCTACACCTTC. This encodes CASSPGQVNGYTF.

The J gene is TRBJ2-7, the V gene TRBV6-5; 7 bases fit TRBD1. The V and J ends lost 2 bases and 4 bases, in that order; junction bases with no gene match: 8. The germline V gene has CDR1 MNHEY and CDR2 SVGAGI. The CDR3 length is 15 residues. The CDR3 loop is CASSYDRDRLYEQYF. The CDR3 bases are TGTGCCAGCAGTTACGATAGGGACAGACTTTACGAGCAGTACTTC.

V and J are TRBV6-5 and TRBJ2-2, with D possibly TRBD2 on 5 matching bases. The V gene's germline CDR1 is MNHEY and CDR2 SVGAGI. The V and J ends lost 0 bases and 5 bases respectively, with 13 bases between them. CDR3 length: 16 amino acids. The CDR3 loop is CASSYSKGRGTGELFF. The CDR3 nucleotides read TGTGCCAGCAGTTACTCGAAAGGGCGAGGGACCGGGGAGCTGTTTTTT.

The chain employs TRBV18 and TRBJ2-7, with 14 bases lining up with TRBD2. With 0 bases clipped from V and 3 bases from J, the junction kept 1 base outside the gene matches. This CDR3 has 16 residues. Germline V gene sequence: CDR1 KGHSH, CDR2 LQKENI. This CDR3 reads CASSPPGTSGSYEQYF. The DNA for the CDR3 is TGTGCCAGCTCACCACCAGGGACTAGCGGGAGCTACGAGCAGTACTTC.

Written as DNA, the CDR3 is TGTGCCAGCAGCAAAGACGAGGAGGGGATAGCGGGATACGAGCAGTACTTC. This sequence encodes CASSKDEEGIAGYEQYF. J is TRBJ2-7 and V is TRBV21-1; the table's D call of TRBD2 was not tested on the DNA. TRBV21-1 is a documented pseudogene. The CDR3 is made up of 17 amino acids.

This clone was counted once. The chain combines TRBV6-1 with TRBJ2-7; 10 bases fit TRBD2. V trimming: 2 bases; J trimming: 4 bases; junction bases outside the gene matches: 5. Germline V gene sequence: CDR1 MNHNS, CDR2 SASEGT. CDR3 length equals 15 residues. This CDR3 reads CASSENSSGRYEQYF. For the CDR3, the DNA is TGTGCCAGCAGTGAAAATTCTAGCGGGAGATACGAGCAGTACTTC.

V is TRBV6-6 and J is TRBJ1-2, with TRBD1 identical over 7 bases. This CDR3 comprises 13 residues. The germline CDR1 and CDR2 sequences are MNHNY and SVGAGI (reference sequence). V gave up 5 bases and J gave up 6 bases; unmatched junction bases: 6. The CDR3 is CASSRDRDHGYTF. As DNA, the CDR3 is TGTGCCAGCAGTCGCGACAGGGACCATGGCTACACCTTC.

The CDR3 is CASSRRTGVNTGELFF. The CDR3 DNA is TGTGCCAGTAGTCGCCGGACAGGGGTCAACACCGGGGAGCTGTTTTTT. The chain is built from TRBV19 and TRBJ2-2; TRBD1 aligns across 9 bases. This CDR3 has 16 residues. CDR1 is LNHDA and CDR2 is SQIVND in the germline V gene (reference sequence). J gave up 2 bases and V 5 bases, and 6 bases lay outside the gene matches.

This chain links TRBV11-2 with TRBJ2-7; 7 nucleotides agree with TRBD1. The CDR3 sequence is 14 residues long. Germline values: CDR1 SGHAT, CDR2 FQNNGV. V was pared by 7 bases and J by 2 bases, with 8 bases of the junction left unmatched. For the CDR3, the DNA is TGTGCCAGCACCGCGCAGGGGGAGACCTACGAGCAGTACTTC. Its protein product is CASTAQGETYEQYF. Supplemented by reference TRBV11-2 and TRBJ2-7, the full variable domain reads EAGVAQSPRYKIIEKRQSVAFWCNPISGHATLYWYQQILGQGPKLLIQFQNNGVVDDSQLPKDRFSAERLKGVDSTLKIQPAKLEDSAVYLCASTAQGETYEQYFGPGTRLTVT.

This chain uses TRBV29-1 with TRBJ2-1; 7 nucleotides align to TRBD1. This CDR3 is built from 13 residues. After removal of 6 bases from V and 4 bases from J, the junction contained 6 bases not matched to a gene. Germline CDR1 SQVTM, CDR2 ANQGSEA. CDR3 region: CSVEDRRYNEQFF. CDR3 sequence (DNA): TGCAGCGTGGAGGACAGGAGATACAATGAGCAGTTCTTC.

The chain recombines TRBV6-1 with TRBJ1-3; D not resolved. Germline lookup yields CDR1 MNHNS and CDR2 SASEGT. The length of the CDR3 is 16 residues. Between the trimmed V and J ends, which lost 4 bases and 0 bases, there was a span of 13 bases. The CDR3 sequence is CASSGRVPSSGNTIYF. The CDR3 DNA sequence: TGTGCCAGCAGTGGGAGAGTGCCTAGCTCTGGAAACACCATATATTTT.

This chain uses TRBV19 with TRBJ2-7, with 7 bases matching TRBD2. V was clipped by 5 bases and J by 2 bases; unmatched bases: 6. Germline CDR1 LNHDA, CDR2 SQIVND (reference sequence). CDR3 length: 14 amino acids. CDR3 DNA: TGTGCCAGTAGTTCGGGAGGATTAACCTACGAGCAGTACTTC. Residues: CASSSGGLTYEQYF.

The chain couples TRBV9 to TRBJ2-7, with 8 bases aligning to TRBD1. CDR3 size: 16 residues. CDR1 and CDR2 from the germline V gene are SGDLS and YYNGEE. V shed 0 bases, J shed 0 bases, and the junction held 5 bases outside the gene matches. The CDR3 DNA is TGTGCCAGCAGCGTAGGAGCAGGGGGCCGCTCCTACGAGCAGTACTTC. Protein product: CASSVGAGGRSYEQYF.

The chain uses TRBV10-3 and TRBJ2-1; the match to TRBD2 covers 8 bases. This CDR3 is 17 amino acids long. The J segment lost 6 bases and the V segment lost 3 bases, leaving 13 bases of the junction unmatched. Per germline, CDR1 ENHRY and CDR2 SYGVKD. The DNA of the CDR3 is TGTGCCATCAGTGAAGGAGCGGGAGCTGGAAAAGGCAATGAGCAGTTCTTC. Amino acid sequence: CAISEGAGAGKGNEQFF.

This clone was picked up one time. The chain has TRBV20-1 and TRBJ1-5; D gene unclear. The CDR3 sequence is 15 residues long. Germline V CDR1 and CDR2: DFQATT, SNEGSKA (reference sequence). With 3 bases removed from V and 2 bases from J, the gap between germline ends came to 14 bases. CDR3 loop: CSASVSLSGNQPQHF. CDR3 bases: TGCAGTGCTAGTGTTAGTCTGTCAGGCAATCAGCCCCAGCATTTT.

This chain uses TRBV30 with TRBJ2-2; D call uncertain. V dropped 0 bases and J dropped 7 bases, with 12 bases sitting between them. There are 14 residues in the CDR3. Looked up from germline, CDR1 is GTSNPN and CDR2 is SVGIG (reference sequence). Written as DNA, the CDR3 is TGTGCCTGGAGTGTAGGTGTGGGGATCGGGGAGCTGTTTTTT. Translated, it gives CAWSVGVGIGELFF.

The V and J genes are TRBV6-5 and TRBJ2-7, with 7 positions matching TRBD2. Trimming took 5 bases from V and 4 from J; bases not matched to a gene: 5. Germline CDR1 is MNHEY and CDR2 is SVGAGI. The CDR3 is 13 residues long. CDR3 nucleotide sequence: TGTGCCAGCAGTCCCCTAGCGGTTTACGAGCAGTACTTC. Amino acids: CASSPLAVYEQYF.

V usage is TRBV5-5 and J usage is TRBJ2-7, with D possibly TRBD2 on 5 matching bases. Between the trimmed V and J ends, which lost 5 bases and 5 bases, there was a span of 17 bases. There are 14 residues in the CDR3. The V gene's germline CDR1 is SGHKS and CDR2 YYEKEE (reference sequence). The CDR3 nucleotides are TGTGCCAGCAGTACGTACCTAGCCCAAGACGAGCAGTACTTC. Translated: CASSTYLAQDEQYF.

The rearrangement joins TRBV27 to TRBJ2-7; 10 bases are a match to TRBD2. The CDR3 loop spans 16 amino acids. The V gene end was trimmed by 5 bases and the J gene end by 5 bases; junction bases not matched to a gene: 12. Germline values: CDR1 MNHEY, CDR2 SMNVEV (reference sequence). CDR3 sequence (DNA): TGTGCCAGCAGTACGACTAGCGGGCGTCCCCACCACGAGCAGTACTTC. Translation: CASSTTSGRPHHEQYF.